The rows below give T cell receptor beta chains drawn from one sample of a study of blood T cell repertoires in COVID-19. The table came from immunoSEQ multiplex PCR; TCRdb's copy has only in-frame clones and leaves some out. This table holds hundreds of thousands of clones, around 90% found once. The specimen was PBMCs or T cells enriched from blood (not recorded which). The receptor set was obtained from a woman aged 45-65 years who had recovered from COVID-19. The conserved cysteine and the conserved F or W are not part of the CDR3 here.

TRBV24-1,TRBJ2-1,ATKGTGPYNEQF
TRBV28,TRBJ2-1,ASSLGLAGGNEQF
TRBV2,TRBJ2-6,ASMQRERPSGANVLT
TRBV27,TRBJ1-4,ASTRTGTNEKLF
TRBV28,TRBJ1-2,ASTPRINYGYT
TRBV7-7,TRBJ1-3,ASSLSVTGAGNTIY
TRBV6-6,TRBJ1-3,ASRTGSNTIY
TRBV28,TRBJ2-1,ASSPRLAKYNEQF
TRBV29-1,TRBJ2-7,SGQVGVEQY
TRBV4-2,TRBJ1-1,ASSDLRAEAF
TRBV28,TRBJ2-7,ASRGQGVNEQY
TRBV10-3,TRBJ1-4,AIRGQINEKLF
TRBV2,TRBJ2-3,ASSPQGTDTQY
TRBV27,TRBJ1-1,ASSSLAGARNTEAF
TRBV28,TRBJ1-2,ASSSPGQGNYGYT
TRBV9,TRBJ2-4,ASSVNRVGNIQY
TRBV29-1,TRBJ1-1,SVGDRGAEAF
TRBV5-4,TRBJ1-1,ASSPTGGSTEAF
TRBV3-1/TRBV3-2,TRBJ1-2,ASSQAHEGLMSGYT
TRBV2,TRBJ2-1,ASRPTDKTYNEQF
TRBV9,TRBJ2-3,ASSDGRPLAGTDTQY
TRBV19,TRBJ2-3,ASSIDLTSGRRMPSTLRDTQY
TRBV23-1,TRBJ2-3,ASSHNPSGNRTDTQY
TRBV28,TRBJ2-3,ASTFGHLGTSGSPDTQY
TRBV28,TRBJ1-2,ASSSGQENYGYT
TRBV7-9,TRBJ1-4,ASSLGQPATNEKLF
TRBV6-2/TRBV6-3,TRBJ2-1,ASSPSGPGVDEQF
TRBV28,TRBJ2-7,ASSLNGLFGYEQY
TRBV7-9,TRBJ2-1,ASSPTASGSYNEQF